These 28 T cell receptor beta chains share one sample of origin, sequenced in a study of T-cell reconstitution after alpha-beta-depleted transplantation in children. TCRbeta library preparation incorporated unique molecular identifiers. TCRdb fed the PCR reads into MiXCR, producing one record per CDR3 protein. The data contain about 230,000 distinct CDR3 sequences, over 9.5% of them seen just once; the ten biggest clones take up roughly 5.1%. The sequencing here drew on PBMCs from the stem cell graft donor, taken from the stem cell graft. These receptors originate from a human donor who donated a stem cell graft to a child with SCID.

This clonotype was detected a few times. The chain carries TRBV6-2 or TRBV6-3 and TRBJ1-4; TRBD1 is a possible D gene (5 bases). The CDR3 spans 15 residues. Trimming removed 7 bases at V and 3 bases at J, with 15 bases between. Per the germline V gene, CDR1 is MNHEY and CDR2 is SVGEGT. Here the CDR3 reads CASTSGGAANEKLFF. The CDR3 coding sequence is TGTGCCAGCACTTCTGGCGGGGCGGCTAATGAAAAACTGTTTTTT.

This clonotype came up many times. The genes are TRBV5-1 and TRBJ1-6; 9 bases agree with TRBD1. The CDR3 loop spans 17 amino acids. The trim removed 3 bases at V and 4 bases at J, leaving 8 bases unmatched. The germline V gene has CDR1 SGHRS and CDR2 YFSETQ. CDR3 in DNA: TGCGCCAGCAGCTCGGTACGACAGGGGGTTTATAATTCACCCCTCCACTTT. Residues: CASSSVRQGVYNSPLHF. Together with reference TRBV5-1 and TRBJ1-6, the CDR3 gives the full variable domain: KAGVTQTPRYLIKTRGQQVTLSCSPISGHRSVSWYQQTPGQGLQFLFEYFSETQRNKGNFPGRFSGRQFSNSRSEMNVSTLELGDSALYLCASSSVRQGVYNSPLHFGNGTRLTVT.

At least ten counts were recorded for this clonotype. This chain joins TRBV10-3 and TRBJ1-5, with a possible D match to TRBD1 (5 bases). V dropped 4 bases and J dropped 4 bases, with 11 bases sitting between them. This CDR3 has 14 amino acids. Looked up from germline, CDR1 is ENHRY and CDR2 is SYGVKD. CDR3 protein: CAISGGTGNQPQHF. The CDR3 DNA sequence: TGTGCCATCAGTGGCGGGACGGGGAATCAGCCCCAGCATTTT.

This clonotype showed up many times. This chain uses TRBV19 with TRBJ1-5; D ambiguous. V lost 1 base and J lost 0, with 10 bases in between. Per germline, CDR1 LNHDA and CDR2 SQIVND (reference sequence). The CDR3 length is 16 residues. CDR3 protein: CASSIGRSGSNQPQHF. The CDR3 DNA follows: TGTGCCAGTAGTATAGGCCGCAGCGGTAGCAATCAGCCCCAGCATTTT.

Many counts were recorded for this clonotype. This chain joins TRBV29-1 and TRBJ2-1; D remains unclear. V gave up 6 bases and J gave up 7 bases, with 10 bases separating them. The CDR3 runs 11 residues. Germline V gene lookup returns CDR1 SQVTM and CDR2 ANQGSEA. Here the CDR3 DNA reads TGCAGCGTCCCCATGGGTAATGAGCAGTTCTTC. Its translation: CSVPMGNEQFF.

This clonotype was observed at least ten times. This rearrangement joins TRBV5-1 to TRBJ1-6, with D perhaps matching TRBD1 (5 bases). The CDR3 is 17 amino acids. Germline V gene data show CDR1 as SGHRS and CDR2 as YFSETQ. Trimming left V 4 bases short and J 8 bases short, with 22 bases between. The CDR3 sequence: CASSVYPQGLDHSPLHF. Here the CDR3 DNA reads TGCGCCAGCAGCGTCTACCCCCAGGGATTGGATCATTCACCCCTCCACTTT.

This clonotype was found many times. The chain combines TRBV20-1 with TRBJ2-1; the match to TRBD1 covers 8 bases. Germline CDR1 is DFQATT and CDR2 is SNEGSKA (reference sequence). The J segment lost 4 bases and the V segment lost 6 bases, leaving 5 bases of the junction unmatched. This CDR3 has 13 amino acids. The CDR3 region is CSAGTGFYNEQFF. The CDR3 bases are TGCAGTGCAGGGACAGGATTTTACAATGAGCAGTTCTTC.

This clonotype was recorded many times. The rearrangement uses TRBV10-3 and TRBJ1-6; possibly TRBD1 for D (5 bases). The germline V and J ends were trimmed by 5 bases and 11 bases, with 13 bases remaining between them. This CDR3 is 13 amino acids long. Germline CDR1 reads ENHRY; CDR2 reads SYGVKD. DNA of the CDR3: TGTGCCATCAGTATACAGGACCGTGCACCCCTCCACTTT. Amino acids: CAISIQDRAPLHF.

This clonotype was recorded at least ten times. The chain has TRBV5-6 and TRBJ1-5, with D possibly matching TRBD1 (5 bases). The CDR3 has 14 amino acids. From germline, CDR1 is SGHDT and CDR2 YYEEEE. V lost 4 bases, J lost 3 bases, and 11 bases lay in between. The CDR3 loop reads CASSVGGFNQPQHF. Written as DNA, the CDR3 is TGTGCCAGCAGCGTGGGGGGATTCAATCAGCCCCAGCATTTT.

This clonotype was seen more than once but under ten times. The V and J genes are TRBV27 and TRBJ1-5, with D possibly matching TRBD1 (5 bases). This CDR3 has 17 residues. Trimming removed 1 base from V and 7 bases from J, with 20 bases in between. The germline V gene encodes CDR1 MNHEY and CDR2 SMNVEV (reference sequence). The CDR3 loop reads CASSLFRTTSRGQPQHF. CDR3 in DNA: TGTGCCAGCAGTTTATTCCGGACAACAAGTCGAGGACAGCCCCAGCATTTT.

This clonotype was recorded at least ten times. The rearrangement links TRBV20-1 to TRBJ1-2, with D uncertain. The germline V gene has CDR1 DFQATT and CDR2 SNEGSKA (reference sequence). CDR3 length equals 12 residues. The CDR3, as DNA: TGCAGCTCTACCGGGTCTAACTATGGCTACACCTTC. This encodes CSSTGSNYGYTF.

In this sample, this clonotype turned up many times. The chain recombines TRBV10-3 with TRBJ1-1; D remains unclear. Germline CDR1 is ENHRY and CDR2 is SYGVKD. V was trimmed by 7 bases and J by 6 bases, leaving 15 bases between them. The CDR3 covers 13 residues. CDR3 region: CAIKEGENAEAFF. The DNA of the CDR3 is TGTGCCATCAAGGAGGGCGAAAACGCTGAAGCTTTCTTT.

This clonotype was detected many times. V gene TRBV10-2 combines with J gene TRBJ2-6; possible D gene TRBD2, 5 bases. The CDR3 is made up of 16 amino acids. Per the germline V gene, CDR1 is WSHSY and CDR2 is SAAADI. V was pared by 3 bases and J by 4 bases, with 13 bases between. The CDR3 bases are TGCGCCAGCAGTGACAAGGGAGTCTCCGGGGCCAACGTCCTGACTTTC. It codes for CASSDKGVSGANVLTF.

The table lists this clonotype with many counts. The J gene is TRBJ2-1, the V gene TRBV15, with TRBD1 matching 8 bases. The CDR3 is made up of 15 amino acids. V trimming: 3 bases; J trimming: 2 bases; junction bases outside the gene matches: 3. Germline V gene sequence: CDR1 LNHNV, CDR2 YYDKDF (reference sequence). CDR3 sequence reads: CATSSPTGAYNEQFF. The CDR3, as DNA: TGTGCCACCAGCAGTCCGACAGGGGCCTACAATGAGCAGTTCTTC. The variable domain in full, completed from reference TRBV15 and TRBJ2-1, reads DAMVIQNPRYQVTQFGKPVTLSCSQTLNHNVMYWYQQKSSQAPKLLFHYYDKDFNNEADTPDNFQSRRPNTSFCFLDIRSPGLGDTAMYLCATSSPTGAYNEQFFGPGTRLTVL.

This clonotype was counted many times. The gene calls are TRBV5-1 and TRBJ2-3; no clear D gene. Deletions cut 4 bases from V and 3 bases from J, with 18 bases between. The germline gives CDR1 SGHRS, CDR2 YFSETQ. This CDR3 has 16 residues. The CDR3 spells CASSPRGYGTTDTQYF. CDR3 DNA sequence: TGCGCCAGCAGCCCACGAGGATATGGCACAACAGATACGCAGTATTTT. The full variable domain, rest sourced from reference TRBV5-1 and TRBJ2-3, is KAGVTQTPRYLIKTRGQQVTLSCSPISGHRSVSWYQQTPGQGLQFLFEYFSETQRNKGNFPGRFSGRQFSNSRSEMNVSTLELGDSALYLCASSPRGYGTTDTQYFGPGTRLTVL.

This clonotype showed up many times. This chain joins TRBV5-1 and TRBJ1-3; 8 nucleotides align to TRBD1. The CDR3 has 14 residues. The junction had 4 bases not matched to a gene; V was cut back by 4 bases and J by 4 bases. Looked up from germline, CDR1 is SGHRS and CDR2 is YFSETQ. CDR3 sequence (DNA): TGCGCCAGCAGCGAGGGACAGGAAGGAAACACCATATATTTT. Translated: CASSEGQEGNTIYF.

This chain links TRBV6-6 with TRBJ2-1, with a tentative D call TRBD1 (5 bases). Germline assignment: CDR1 MNHNY and CDR2 SVGAGI (reference sequence). This CDR3 has 13 residues. V dropped 6 bases and J dropped 3 bases, with 9 bases sitting between them. The CDR3 here is CASRPDNYNEQFF. CDR3 coding DNA: TGTGCCAGCAGGCCGGACAACTACAATGAGCAGTTCTTC.

This clonotype came up many times. This chain links TRBV7-9 with TRBJ2-5; TRBD2 aligns across 11 bases. The CDR3 runs 15 residues. Trimming removed 2 bases from V and 4 bases from J; junction bases left unmatched: 3. Germline V CDR1 and CDR2: SEHNR, FQNEAQ (reference sequence). The CDR3 nucleotides are TGTGCCAGCAGCTTATATCTAGCGGGGGGAGAGACCCAGTACTTC. Translated: CASSLYLAGGETQYF.

The chain couples TRBV5-1 to TRBJ2-3, with TRBD2 as a possible D gene (5 bases). The CDR3 spans 15 residues. The germline V and J ends were trimmed by 0 bases and 5 bases, with 13 bases remaining between them. Germline V gene sequence: CDR1 SGHRS, CDR2 YFSETQ. The CDR3 is CASSLVGEDKDTQYF. In nucleotides, the CDR3 is TGCGCCAGCAGCTTGGTGGGAGAAGATAAAGATACGCAGTATTTT.

This clonotype was counted at least ten times. The V gene is TRBV9, the J gene TRBJ2-1; D is uncertain. Germline CDR1 is SGDLS and CDR2 is YYNGEE. Trimming pared 0 bases from V and 1 base from J, leaving 8 bases between. The CDR3 is 15 amino acids. The CDR3: CASSVEPRSYNEQFF. The DNA of the CDR3 is TGTGCCAGCAGCGTAGAACCCAGATCCTACAATGAGCAGTTCTTC.

This clonotype was detected many times. The chain recombines TRBV5-1 with TRBJ2-7; D is ambiguous. CDR3 size: 15 residues. With 2 bases removed from V and 0 bases from J, the gap between germline ends came to 12 bases. Germline V lookup: CDR1 SGHRS, CDR2 YFSETQ. The CDR3 region is CASSFRPDRSYEQYF. CDR3 nucleotide sequence: TGCGCCAGCAGCTTTCGGCCCGACCGCTCCTACGAGCAGTACTTC.

This clonotype was detected ten times or more. The V and J genes are TRBV24-1 and TRBJ2-1; D tentatively reads TRBD1 or TRBD2 (6 bases each). The V end was cut by 4 bases, the J end by 9 bases, with 18 bases between. CDR1 is KGHDR and CDR2 is SFDVKD in the germline V gene. The CDR3 consists of 15 residues. CDR3 sequence (DNA): TGTGCCACCAGTGACCCCCGGGGGCCTCCGGGTGAGCAGTTCTTC. Protein product: CATSDPRGPPGEQFF.

The sample holds a few counts of this clonotype. This chain connects TRBV6-1 to TRBJ1-1; possibly TRBD1 for D (5 bases). The CDR3 spans 14 residues. V gave up 0 bases and J gave up 7 bases, with 12 bases separating them. Germline V gene lookup returns CDR1 MNHNS and CDR2 SASEGT. The CDR3 sequence: CASSEADSVFEAFF. CDR3 sequence (DNA): TGTGCCAGCAGTGAAGCCGACAGCGTCTTTGAAGCTTTCTTT.

This clonotype was seen at least ten times. V and J are TRBV4-1 and TRBJ1-1; perhaps TRBD1 as D (5 bases). V lost 0 bases to trimming and J lost 1 base, with 18 bases between them. The CDR3 is 18 amino acids. Germline V CDR1 and CDR2: MGHRA, YSYEKL. In nucleotides, the CDR3 is TGCGCCAGCAGCCAAGACTTTTGGGTTAGGGGTTGGAACACTGAAGCTTTCTTT. It encodes CASSQDFWVRGWNTEAFF.

This clonotype was seen at least ten times. V gene TRBV6-2 or TRBV6-3 combines with J gene TRBJ2-1, with D possibly matching TRBD2 (6 bases). V was trimmed by 0 bases and J by 3 bases, leaving 6 bases between them. The germline gives CDR1 MNHEY, CDR2 SVGEGT. This CDR3 contains 14 residues. The CDR3 nucleotides read TGTGCCAGCAGTTACTCTAGCGGCTACAATGAGCAGTTCTTC. It specifies CASSYSSGYNEQFF.

The table lists this clonotype with many counts. V and J are TRBV24-1 and TRBJ2-2; possible D gene TRBD2, 6 bases. This CDR3 contains 17 residues. CDR1 KGHDR and CDR2 SFDVKD come from the germline V gene. V lost 1 base and J 1 base, leaving 12 bases between the germline ends. The CDR3 here is CATSDFLGGLNTGELFF. Written as DNA, the CDR3 is TGTGCCACCAGTGATTTTTTGGGGGGATTGAACACCGGGGAGCTGTTTTTT.

The chain uses TRBV5-1 and TRBJ2-5; D unclear. Trimming stripped 0 bases from V and 0 bases from J, with 6 bases between. The CDR3 runs 14 residues. Germline CDR1 reads SGHRS; CDR2 reads YFSETQ. CDR3 region: CASSLETYQETQYF. The CDR3 DNA reads as TGCGCCAGCAGCTTGGAGACCTACCAAGAGACCCAGTACTTC.

This clonotype occurred a few times. The chain joins TRBV28 to TRBJ2-5; D is possibly TRBD2 (5 bases). CDR1 is MDHEN, CDR2 SYDVKM, per germline. V lost 5 bases and J 7 bases, leaving 11 bases between the germline ends. This CDR3 is built from 12 residues. CDR3 DNA: TGTGCCAGCAGTAGACAACGGGGGACCCAGTACTTC. Translated, it gives CASSRQRGTQYF.